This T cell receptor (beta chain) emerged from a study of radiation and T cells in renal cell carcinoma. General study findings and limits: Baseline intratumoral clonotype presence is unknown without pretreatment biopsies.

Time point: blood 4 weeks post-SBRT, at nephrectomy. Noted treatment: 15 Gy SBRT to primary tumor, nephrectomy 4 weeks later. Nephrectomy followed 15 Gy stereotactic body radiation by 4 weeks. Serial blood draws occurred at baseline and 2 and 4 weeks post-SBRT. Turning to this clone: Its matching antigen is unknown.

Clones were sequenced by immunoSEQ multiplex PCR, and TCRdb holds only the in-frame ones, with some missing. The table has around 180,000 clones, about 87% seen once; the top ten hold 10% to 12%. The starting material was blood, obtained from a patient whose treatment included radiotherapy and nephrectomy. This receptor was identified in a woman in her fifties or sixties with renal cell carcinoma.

CDR3 sequence: CASSFGANQPQHF. The CDR3 DNA sequence: TGTGCCAGCAGCTTTGGTGCCAATCAGCCCCAGCATTTT. The chain uses TRBV7-9 and TRBJ1-5; D uncertain. V lost 3 bases, J lost 3 bases, and 6 bases lay in between. The CDR3 has 13 amino acids. Germline V gene sequence: CDR1 SEHNR, CDR2 FQNEAQ (reference sequence).